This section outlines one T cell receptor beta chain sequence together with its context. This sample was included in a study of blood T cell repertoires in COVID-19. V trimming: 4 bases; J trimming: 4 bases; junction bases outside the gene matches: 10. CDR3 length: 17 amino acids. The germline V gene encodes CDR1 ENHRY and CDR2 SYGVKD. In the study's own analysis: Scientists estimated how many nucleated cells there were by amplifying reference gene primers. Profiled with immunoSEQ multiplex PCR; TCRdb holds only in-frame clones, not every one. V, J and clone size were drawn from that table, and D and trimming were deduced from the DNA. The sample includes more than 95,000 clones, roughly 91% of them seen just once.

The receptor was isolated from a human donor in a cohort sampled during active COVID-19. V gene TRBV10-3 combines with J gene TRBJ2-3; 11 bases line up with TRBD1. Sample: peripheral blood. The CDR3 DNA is TGTGCCATCAGTGCTCAGCAGGGACAGGGGGTTGCAGATACGCAGTATTTT. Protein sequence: CAISAQQGQGVADTQYF.